A selection of T cell receptor beta chains follows, all from one sample in a study of blood T cell repertoires in COVID-19. Clones were read by immunoSEQ multiplex PCR, and TCRdb kept only the in-frame ones, dropping some. This table has 150,000 or so clones, about 86% appearing once. Sequencing used peripheral blood. These receptors all come from a man over 45 with active or convalescent COVID-19. Both conserved end residues are part of each CDR3. A D gene is named only where the DNA matches it firmly. A clone size is listed for some rows: how often the clone was seen (once, few, many), or a class if it is expanded.

abundance | j_gene | d_gene | v_gene | CDR3aa | CDR3nt
NA | TRBJ1-1 | TRBD1 | TRBV30 | CAWSLRGQGAVGFF | TGTGCCTGGAGTCTTCGGGGACAGGGGGCTGTGGGTTTCTTT
NA | TRBJ2-5 | TRBD2 | TRBV5-1 | CASSLESGRGETQYF | TGCGCCAGCAGCTTGGAAAGCGGGAGAGGTGAGACCCAGTACTTC
NA | TRBJ2-1 | TRBD2 | TRBV4-1 | CASSQATASGFNNEQFF | TGCGCCAGCAGCCAAGCAACGGCTAGCGGGTTTAACAATGAGCAGTTCTTC
NA | TRBJ1-1 | NA | TRBV7-9 | CASSPVAGTSNTEAFF | TGTGCCAGCAGCCCAGTAGCCGGGACATCAAACACTGAAGCTTTCTTT
NA | TRBJ1-5 | NA | TRBV6-5 | CASSVQDWQPQHF | TGTGCCAGCAGCGTGCAGGATTGGCAGCCCCAGCATTTT
NA | TRBJ2-2 | TRBD1 | TRBV29-1 | CSVLQGAFLTGELFF | TGCAGCGTTCTACAGGGGGCGTTCTTAACCGGGGAGCTGTTTTTT
NA | TRBJ2-2 | TRBD2 | TRBV7-2 | CASSLGLAAVNTGELFF | TGTGCCAGCAGCTTAGGACTAGCGGCCGTTAACACCGGGGAGCTGTTTTTT
NA | TRBJ2-7 | TRBD1 | TRBV6-4 | CASSPGTGYYEQYF | TGTGCCAGCAGCCCCGGGACAGGGTATTACGAGCAGTACTTC
NA | TRBJ1-5 | NA | TRBV6-6 | CASSPNPRYSNQPQHF | TGTGCCAGCAGCCCCAACCCACGGTATAGCAATCAGCCCCAGCATTTT
NA | TRBJ2-1 | NA | TRBV7-3 | CASSPQPQNEQFF | TGTGCCAGCAGCCCACAGCCTCAGAATGAGCAGTTCTTC
NA | TRBJ1-4 | NA | TRBV6-5 | CASSYSAALNEKLFF | TGTGCCAGCAGTTACTCCGCGGCTCTAAATGAAAAACTGTTTTTT
NA | TRBJ2-1 | NA | TRBV4-3 | CASSQDYTGSYNEQFF | TGCGCCAGCAGCCAAGATTATACGGGCTCCTACAATGAGCAGTTCTTC
NA | TRBJ2-1 | TRBD1 | TRBV7-2 | CASANLQGPSYNEQFF | TGTGCCAGCGCCAACCTACAGGGGCCTTCCTACAATGAGCAGTTCTTC
NA | TRBJ2-3 | NA | TRBV7-2 | CASSLNGGPLLDTQYF | TGTGCCAGCAGCTTAAATGGCGGCCCACTGCTAGATACGCAGTATTTT
NA | TRBJ1-4 | TRBD1 | TRBV19 | CASSLQGRLGEKLFF | TGTGCCAGTAGTCTACAGGGGCGATTGGGAGAAAAACTGTTTTTT
NA | TRBJ1-1 | NA | TRBV3-1/TRBV3-2 | CASSQMRDTEAFF | TGTGCCAGCAGCCAAATGCGGGACACTGAAGCTTTCTTT
NA | TRBJ1-6 | TRBD1 | TRBV7-2 | CASTYPQGQVGISPLHF | TGTGCCAGCACCTACCCCCAGGGACAGGTCGGGATTTCACCCCTCCACTTT
NA | TRBJ1-6 | NA | TRBV5-6 | CASSGQPVNSPLHF | TGTGCCAGCAGCGGACAGCCAGTTAATTCACCCCTCCACTTT
once | TRBJ2-2 | NA | TRBV27 | CASSPPARGNTGELFF | TGTGCCAGCAGTCCACCCGCAAGGGGGAACACCGGGGAGCTGTTTTTT
NA | TRBJ2-7 | TRBD2 | TRBV28 | CASSSLPSTSGSPYEQYF | TGTGCCAGCAGTTCACTACCTTCGACTAGCGGGAGTCCCTACGAGCAGTACTTC
NA | TRBJ2-1 | TRBD2 | TRBV4-2 | CASSQGLAGGGSYNEQFF | TGTGCCAGCAGCCAAGGACTAGCGGGAGGGGGTTCTTACAATGAGCAGTTCTTC
NA | TRBJ2-5 | NA | TRBV7-9 | CASSLETQRETQYF | TGTGCCAGCAGCTTAGAAACCCAGAGGGAGACCCAGTACTTC
NA | TRBJ2-7 | TRBD1 | TRBV19 | CASSIAGQGKYEQYF | TGTGCCAGTAGTATAGCTGGACAGGGGAAATACGAGCAGTACTTC
NA | TRBJ2-2 | NA | TRBV28 | CASYGGRVTGELFF | TGTGCCAGCTACGGTGGGAGAGTTACCGGGGAGCTGTTTTTT
NA | TRBJ1-5 | NA | TRBV19 | CASSPRTARGNQPQHF | TGTGCCAGTAGTCCCCGAACAGCGAGGGGCAATCAGCCCCAGCATTTT
NA | TRBJ2-2 | TRBD2 | TRBV28 | CASSLGGLAAVTGELFF | TGTGCCAGCAGTTTGGGGGGACTAGCGGCGGTCACCGGGGAGCTGTTTTTT
NA | TRBJ1-1 | NA | TRBV7-9 | CASSLNGRHNTEAFF | TGTGCCAGCAGCTTAAACGGGAGGCACAACACTGAAGCTTTCTTT
NA | TRBJ2-2 | TRBD1 | TRBV19 | CASRTTGGGTGELFF | TGTGCCAGTAGAACAACAGGGGGAGGCACCGGGGAGCTGTTTTTT
NA | TRBJ2-3 | NA | TRBV27 | CASSEWSGLKTDTQYF | TGTGCCAGCAGTGAATGGTCGGGGTTGAAAACAGATACGCAGTATTTT
NA | TRBJ2-3 | TRBD2 | TRBV7-8 | CASSPLAGRGTDTQYF | TGTGCCAGCAGTCCCCTAGCGGGACGAGGCACAGATACGCAGTATTTT
NA | TRBJ2-3 | NA | TRBV5-1 | CASSSGVGATDTQYF | TGCGCCAGCAGCTCCGGTGTGGGGGCCACAGATACGCAGTATTTT
NA | TRBJ2-5 | NA | TRBV6-5 | CASSLQGHQETQYF | TGTGCCAGCAGTCTCCAGGGACATCAAGAGACCCAGTACTTC
NA | TRBJ2-7 | NA | TRBV20-1 | CSASKPTYEQYF | TGCAGTGCTAGTAAGCCTACCTACGAGCAGTACTTC
few | TRBJ2-2 | TRBD1 | TRBV24-1 | CATSDYRDRLFTGELFF | TGTGCCACCAGTGATTACCGGGACAGGTTGTTCACCGGGGAGCTGTTTTTT
NA | TRBJ1-1 | NA | TRBV9 | CASSGPSMNTEAFF | TGTGCCAGCAGCGGGCCCTCAATGAACACTGAAGCTTTCTTT
once | TRBJ1-5 | NA | TRBV7-2 | CASSLGQTHQPQHF | TGTGCCAGCAGCTTAGGGCAGACTCATCAGCCCCAGCATTTT
NA | TRBJ1-1 | TRBD1 | TRBV4-1 | CASSQETGAVLKNTEAFF | TGCGCCAGCAGCCAGGAAACAGGGGCGGTTCTCAAGAACACTGAAGCTTTCTTT
NA | TRBJ2-5 | NA | TRBV7-8 | CASSLMQGWETQYF | TGTGCCAGCAGCTTAATGCAGGGGTGGGAGACCCAGTACTTC
NA | TRBJ1-1 | NA | TRBV12-3/TRBV12-4 | CASRTGGRTEAFF | TGTGCCAGCAGGACGGGAGGAAGGACTGAAGCTTTCTTT
NA | TRBJ2-1 | TRBD2 | TRBV9 | CASSRGVNEQFF | TGTGCCAGCAGCCGGGGGGTCAATGAGCAGTTCTTC